The rows below give T cell receptor beta chains drawn from one sample of a study of identical twins. TCRdb called the 5' RACE reads again in MiXCR, with one record for every CDR3 protein. The sample carries approximately 470,000 distinct CDR3 sequences, approximately 15% recorded once. These same records also appear under a second study, on yellow fever vaccine responses in identical twins.

Sequencing used CD4+ T cells sorted from blood. These receptors all stem from a woman under 30 in good health. Both conserved end residues are part of each CDR3. A D gene is named only where the DNA matches it firmly. Size is stated for part of the rows, as once, few or many counts, or as a class when the clone is expanded.

d_call | j_call | clone_size | v_call | cdr3_nt | cdr3_aa
NA | TRBJ1-5 | few | TRBV12-5 | TGTGCTAGTGGTTTGGCCCTAGGTCAGCCCCAGCATTTT | CASGLALGQPQHF
TRBD1 | TRBJ1-1 | NA | TRBV11-2 | TGTGCCAGCACCCGAACAGGGGTCACTGAAGCTTTCTTT | CASTRTGVTEAFF
NA | TRBJ1-2 | NA | TRBV28 | TGTGCCAGCGTGGGGAGTGGAGCTAACTATGGCTACACCTTC | CASVGSGANYGYTF
NA | TRBJ2-5 | NA | TRBV7-2 | TGTGCCAGCAGCTTGGGAGGAGGGAAGCAAGAGACCCAGTACTTC | CASSLGGGKQETQYF
NA | TRBJ2-7 | few | TRBV6-5 | TGTGCCAGCAGTTACGCTCGCGAGCAGTACTTC | CASSYAREQYF
NA | TRBJ1-3 | few | TRBV18 | TGTGCCAGCTCACCGGGCGTTCCCTCTGGAAACACCATATATTTT | CASSPGVPSGNTIYF
NA | TRBJ1-5 | few | TRBV28 | TGTGCCAGCAGTTTAGGGCGGAACAATCAGCCCCAGCATTTT | CASSLGRNNQPQHF
NA | TRBJ2-3 | few | TRBV6-2/TRBV6-3 | TGTGCCAGCAGGACTTTGGGAGATACGCAGTATTTT | CASRTLGDTQYF
TRBD2 | TRBJ2-1 | NA | TRBV20-1 | TGCAGTGCTAGAGATCATACTAGCGGGAGGGCCTGGGAGCAGTTCTTC | CSARDHTSGRAWEQFF
NA | TRBJ2-2 | NA | TRBV12-3/TRBV12-4 | TGTGCCAGCACTCTAACAAAGCGGGCGAACACCGGGGAGCTGTTTTTT | CASTLTKRANTGELFF
NA | TRBJ2-2 | NA | TRBV3-1 | TGTGCCAGCAGCCAAGGGTTGGGGCAGTACACCGGGGAGCTGTTTTTT | CASSQGLGQYTGELFF
TRBD1 | TRBJ2-1 | NA | TRBV7-2 | TGTGCCAGCAGCTCCAGACAGGGCAGGGGCAATGAGCAGTTCTTC | CASSSRQGRGNEQFF
TRBD2 | TRBJ2-1 | NA | TRBV5-1 | TGCGCCAGCAGCTTGGGGGGACTAGCGACCTACAATGAGCAGTTCTTC | CASSLGGLATYNEQFF
TRBD2 | TRBJ2-7 | NA | TRBV20-1 | TGCAGTGCTAGGTCCAGCGGGAGCTACGAGCAGTACTTC | CSARSSGSYEQYF
TRBD1 | TRBJ2-2 | many | TRBV5-1 | TGCGCCAGCAGCTTGGAAGGGACAGCCGGGGAGCTGTTTTTT | CASSLEGTAGELFF
TRBD2 | TRBJ2-3 | many | TRBV4-3 | TGCGCCAGCAGCCAAGATCATGCGGGACTAGCGGGAGTTCCAGATACGCAGTATTTT | CASSQDHAGLAGVPDTQYF
TRBD2 | TRBJ2-2 | few | TRBV20-1 | TGCAGTGCTAGAGATCGGCTAGCGGGCATGAACACCGGGGAGCTGTTTTTT | CSARDRLAGMNTGELFF
TRBD2 | TRBJ2-5 | many | TRBV24-1 | TGTGCCACCAGCCGTAGCGGGAGCCAGACCCAGTACTTC | CATSRSGSQTQYF
TRBD2 | TRBJ2-1 | few | TRBV20-1 | TGCAGTGCTAGCCCCTCTGGGGGGGGATACAATGAGCAGTTCTTC | CSASPSGGGYNEQFF
TRBD2 | TRBJ2-1 | NA | TRBV29-1 | TGCAGCACGCGACTAGCGGGGCCCCCTAACAATGAGCAGTTCTTC | CSTRLAGPPNNEQFF
TRBD1 | TRBJ2-7 | few | TRBV20-1 | TGCAGTGCTAGAGATCCTTGGTCTACGACAGGGGAATCCTACGAGCAGTACTTC | CSARDPWSTTGESYEQYF
NA | TRBJ2-7 | few | TRBV7-6 | TGTGCCAGCAGCTTAGTGTCGGGTCAGGGACGAGGAACCTACTACGAGCAGTACTTC | CASSLVSGQGRGTYYEQYF
NA | TRBJ1-2 | few | TRBV9 | TGTGCCAGCAGCTTGAGCAGGGGCGCGGGAGGCTACACCTTC | CASSLSRGAGGYTF
TRBD1 | TRBJ2-5 | NA | TRBV5-1 | TGCGCCAGCAGCAGCGGACAGGGGGGCGGTGAGACCCAGTACTTC | CASSSGQGGGETQYF
NA | TRBJ2-3 | few | TRBV29-1 | TGCAGCGTTGAGAGGAAAACAGATACGCAGTATTTT | CSVERKTDTQYF
NA | TRBJ2-3 | few | TRBV20-1 | TGCAGTGCTAGACCTGGGGGGAGGCTAGCAACAGATACGCAGTATTTT | CSARPGGRLATDTQYF
NA | TRBJ2-3 | few | TRBV7-2 | TGTGCCAGCAGCGCCCACCGTCAGCAAGATACGCAGTATTTT | CASSAHRQQDTQYF
NA | TRBJ2-3 | NA | TRBV3-1 | TGTGCCAGCAGCCAAGAGAGGTATACGCAGTATTTT | CASSQERYTQYF
NA | TRBJ2-1 | NA | TRBV7-3 | TGTGCCAGCAGCGGAACAGGAGGAGTCAATGAGCAGTTCTTC | CASSGTGGVNEQFF
NA | TRBJ1-1 | few | TRBV27 | TGTGCCCTGAACTCAGGGTTCACTGAAGCTTTCTTT | CALNSGFTEAFF
TRBD1 | TRBJ2-7 | many | TRBV7-8 | TGTGCCAGCAGCCCAGGACAGGGGTCCCTGAGGGAGCAGTACTTC | CASSPGQGSLREQYF
NA | TRBJ2-5 | many | TRBV7-9 | TGTGCCAGCAGTCTCTACCGGGACACCCAAGAGACCCAGTACTTC | CASSLYRDTQETQYF
NA | TRBJ2-1 | few | TRBV20-1 | TGCAGTGCTAGGGAGCAGTTCTTC | CSAREQFF
NA | TRBJ1-4 | few | TRBV6-5 | TGTGCCAGCAGTTACAAAGCGCAGGGCTGGAATGAAAAACTGTTTTTT | CASSYKAQGWNEKLFF
NA | TRBJ2-5 | NA | TRBV7-2 | TGTGCCAGCAGCTTAGGTGTCAGGGAAGAGACCCAGTACTTC | CASSLGVREETQYF
TRBD1 | TRBJ2-7 | few | TRBV7-3 | TGTGCCAGCAGCTTCCCCGCTCCCCGGGACAGGGCTTACGAGCAGTACTTC | CASSFPAPRDRAYEQYF
TRBD2 | TRBJ2-5 | NA | TRBV5-1 | TGCGCCAGCAGCTTGACTAGCGGGCACCAAGAGACCCAGTACTTC | CASSLTSGHQETQYF
NA | TRBJ2-2 | NA | TRBV7-8 | TGTGCCAGCAGCTCCCAGGCGATAAACACCGGGGAGCTGTTTTTT | CASSSQAINTGELFF
TRBD2 | TRBJ2-5 | NA | TRBV7-6 | TGTGCCAGCAGCTTAGTAGGGGAGGGGGAGACCCAGTACTTC | CASSLVGEGETQYF
NA | TRBJ2-7 | NA | TRBV30 | TGTGCCTGGAGGTCAGGCTACGAGCAGTACTTC | CAWRSGYEQYF
NA | TRBJ2-1 | NA | TRBV18 | TGTGCCAGCTCACCAGGGGGTCGTCCGTTCTTC | CASSPGGRPFF
NA | TRBJ2-1 | NA | TRBV3-1 | TGTGCCAGCAGCCAAGTAAACAATGAGCAGTTCTTC | CASSQVNNEQFF
TRBD2 | TRBJ2-1 | many | TRBV4-2 | TGTGCCAGCAGCCCTCTCCTAGCGGGGGGGCGGAATGAGCAGTTCTTC | CASSPLLAGGRNEQFF
TRBD2 | TRBJ2-7 | NA | TRBV5-1 | TGCGCCAGCAGCGGAGGACTAGCGGGAGGCGCGGGCGAGCAGTACTTC | CASSGGLAGGAGEQYF
TRBD1 | TRBJ2-7 | few | TRBV6-2/TRBV6-3 | TGTGCCAGCACCAACGACGGACAGGGGTACGAGCAGTACTTC | CASTNDGQGYEQYF
NA | TRBJ1-2 | NA | TRBV2 | TGTGCCAGCAGAGTCGGGACCGCTAACTATGGCTACACCTTC | CASRVGTANYGYTF
NA | TRBJ2-1 | few | TRBV12-3/TRBV12-4 | TGTGCCAGCAGTTTATCCGGGAGTCTTTCCGTGTACAATGAGCAGTTCTTC | CASSLSGSLSVYNEQFF
TRBD1 | TRBJ1-2 | few | TRBV20-1 | TGCAGTGCTACCCGGGACAGAGACTATGGCTACACCTTC | CSATRDRDYGYTF
NA | TRBJ2-1 | few | TRBV7-2 | TGTGCCAGCAGCGCCCCCCCCCGACGGGGCAATGAGCAGTTCTTC | CASSAPPRRGNEQFF
NA | TRBJ2-5 | many | TRBV7-9 | TGTGCCAGCAGCCCTTGGATACAAGAGACCCAGTACTTC | CASSPWIQETQYF
NA | TRBJ2-5 | many | TRBV12-3/TRBV12-4 | TGTGCCAGCAGTCCCGCGGGACGGTACCAAGAGACCCAGTACTTC | CASSPAGRYQETQYF
NA | TRBJ1-1 | NA | TRBV15 | TGTGCCACCAGCAGAGAAGTTCGGGGAAAAGAACTCTTT | CATSREVRGKELF
TRBD1 | TRBJ2-2 | NA | TRBV24-1 | TGTGCCACCAGTGATTTGACAGGGGGCCACACCGGGGAGCTGTTTTTT | CATSDLTGGHTGELFF